The entry below describes one T cell receptor (beta chain). Its cognate antigen has yet to be identified. Per-base qualities were not stored, and no clone one base away is much larger. Taken from cysteine to phenylalanine, the CDR3 has 13 residues. Of the read, only the CDR3 DNA is kept; its 39 bases are in frame from base 1. Ends trimmed: V by 3 bases, J by 7 bases; bases unmatched to a gene: 6. CDR1 and CDR2 (GTSNPN, SVGIG) derive from the germline V gene (reference sequence). The data were obtained in a study of cytomegalovirus exposure and HLA in healthy donors (dated by TCRdb to the late 2010s). Context from the whole study: An earlier analysis of fewer than 750 of the donors reported 250 to 350 Gb of sequence data and 117 million unique TCR beta sequences obtained from about 180 million T cells. HLA typing included class I and class II loci at four-digit resolution. A later genetic analysis took genome-wide SNP genotypes for about 55% of the 666 donors and used that subset as a discovery cohort. An early release that covered 500 to 800 HLA-typed donors contained approximately 300 gigabases of sequencing data and around 80 million unique TCR sequences. The study aimed to test whether cataloging public T cell receptors could reveal signatures of past pathogen exposure. Of the roughly 430 genotyped donors, approximately 83% fell in the genetic ancestry cluster associated with self-reported Caucasian donors. The number of typed donors differed by locus: about 620-630 for A, B, C, DRB1 and DQB1; 522 for DQA1; 606 for DPA1; and about 450 for DPB1. On average, around 200,000 unique TCR beta nucleotide sequences were sequenced per donor among about 400 genotyped donors of the cohort, with approximately 18% of those sequences being non-productive. The study used immunosequencing to profile the T cell repertoires of approximately 640 subjects and linked those repertoires to cytomegalovirus serostatus. An earlier analysis of around 540 of the donors applied high-throughput TCR beta sequencing to assess whether each TCR beta V gene segment acted as functional or pseudogenic. Donor age, sex, ethnicity and CMV serostatus were collected together with the repertoire data. Along with the roughly 670-subject first cohort, a separate validation cohort of around 110 different subjects was used. All discovery cohort repertoires had been generated using a single sequencing platform. Rather than using new phenotypic data, the later analysis identified candidate immune exposures from TCR beta sequences and from how often those sequences occurred across donors. Four or five DR-DQ haplotypes were handled as single units for association and clustering because linkage in the cohort was strong. A later analysis re-analyzed previously published TCR beta repertoires from 600 to 850 donors and added high-resolution HLA genotyping to study TCR occurrence patterns. The study combined high-throughput TCR immunosequencing, statistical association of individual TCRs with disease status, and machine learning to predict cytomegalovirus infection status. General conclusions and limits of the study: Presence/absence analyses assumed roughly uniform sequencing depth across donors, an assumption that may not hold. The cohort was sequenced for TCR beta chains only, and without alpha or paired-chain data the features that could be detected were limited. For the cohort, immune exposure information was limited to CMV serostatus. According to a later analysis, most CMV-associated TCR beta chains appeared to be HLA-restricted, and the HLA associations seemed to be driven largely by CMV exposure. The authors suggested that the approach could potentially be generalized to other disease states and immunological phenotypes. HLA typing was unavailable for some donors at each locus, so association tests used only the typed subset. The study listed 170 or so TCR beta chains as associated with cytomegalovirus. Compared with equally common non-associated chains, HLA-associated TCR beta chains in a later analysis were more clonally expanded and had lower generation probabilities. A few of the identified cytomegalovirus-associated TCR beta chains were confirmed in vitro to be specific for cytomegalovirus antigens. Some IMGT-functional V segments, including TRBV6-2 and TRBV6-3, could not be distinguished by the 87-base-pair reads and were therefore excluded. Linkage disequilibrium might explain the correlated functional status among segregating V segments, but an unknown experimental factor could not be ruled out. V-gene and J-gene trimming of TCR beta chains was associated with a missense DCLRE1C variant in a later genetic analysis, and the association was replicated in an independent cohort. A group of highly shared sequence variants was considered likely to be a technical artifact of the sequencing pipeline. A later genetic analysis reported fewer N-insertions in productive TCRs among donors in an Asian-associated ancestry cluster than the 666-donor mean. Assigning TCR associations to individual alleles was difficult when HLA alleles, especially DR and DQ, strongly co-occurred. In a later analysis, the rate of TCR association differed among HLA loci, with DRB1 alleles having the most associated TCRs and HLA-C alleles having the fewest. In both the original and validation cohorts, the classifier was reported to diagnose cytomegalovirus status with high specificity and sensitivity. In an earlier analysis of 587 of the donors, most TCR beta V segments appeared in productive rearrangements about 87% or about 30% of the time, broadly matching IMGT annotations. Fewer than 20 rarely observed V segments, including chromosome 9 orphons, were excluded from the earlier analysis of a few hundred of the donors because counts were too low. In a later analysis, some 18,000 TCR beta sequences were associated with specific HLA alleles at a false discovery rate of 0.05. In a later analysis, several top co-occurrence clusters were reported to appear linked to parvovirus B19, influenza, CMV and Epstein-Barr virus. While some public TCRs were present in many individuals, most TCR sequences turned up only very rarely across donors. A further reported finding was that TCR beta sequences accurately predicted the HLA-A and HLA-B alleles for most subjects in the first cohort.

In total, 630 or so healthy bone marrow donors made up the cohort. At the time of sampling, all cohort members were nominally healthy, though unrecorded immune exposures were likely present. The donor was CMV seronegative and was included in the group of hundreds of seronegative cohort members. A peripheral blood sample was provided by each donor, and peripheral blood mononuclear cells were used for TCR beta sequencing. The Qiagen DNeasy Blood Extraction Kit was used to extract genomic DNA from the blood cell samples. Library generation was performed with the immunoSEQ multiplex PCR assay. For the multiplex PCR, a mixture combining 60 forward primers for TCR Vbeta segments and 13 reverse primers for TCR Jbeta segments was used. A multiplex PCR assay on genomic DNA amplified the CDR3 region of rearranged TCR beta genes. The amplified TCR beta libraries were sequenced on the Illumina HiSeq System as 87-base-pair reads. On the authors' methods: A later analysis counted some 74 million unique TCR beta chains across the 550 to 800 repertoires, and roughly 10 million of these chains were shared by at least two donors. A nearest-neighbor algorithm error-corrected the raw reads and collapsed the reads into unique sequences, merging closely related sequences to remove PCR and sequencing errors. Alignment of CDR3 sequences to IMGT reference sequences was used to assign V, D and J gene segments. For a sequence to be retained, a match of at least six nucleotides to both a V gene segment and a J gene segment was required. A rearrangement counted as productive if the CDR3 had no stop codons and remained in frame with V and J, and every other rearrangement counted as non-productive. Following IMGT convention, CDR3 was defined as the stretch from the second conserved V-encoded cysteine to the conserved J-encoded phenylalanine. In an earlier analysis of approximately 500 of the donors, sequences lacking an unambiguous match to a single V gene segment were excluded. An earlier analysis of several hundred of the donors called V segments functional above 56.7% productive rearrangements and segregating when the between-donor standard deviation exceeded 5%. To diagnose cytomegalovirus status from the catalog of TCR beta chain sequences, a statistical classification framework was built. In a later analysis, V and J genes were assigned by comparing TCR nucleotide sequences against IMGT/GENE-DB human TR gene sequences. A later analysis assigned CDR3 sequences and most-parsimonious VDJ recombination scenarios with the TCRdist pipeline. In a later analysis, each TCR beta chain was defined by its CDR3 amino acid sequence together with its V-gene family, and reads without a unique V-gene family were excluded. To address suspected cross-contamination and a sequencing artifact, a later analysis removed several hundred highly shared, low-generation-probability nucleotide sequences. A later analysis calculated a clonal expansion index for each public chain from normalized within-repertoire ranks of inferred template counts. A later analysis computed generation probabilities with a VDJ recombination model fitted to out-of-frame rearrangements, and checked the results against IGoR. In a later analysis, hypergeometric tests were used to score TCR-TCR, TCR-HLA and TCR-CMV co-occurrence, with a repertoire-size bias correction applied to TCR pairs. To estimate false discovery rates, a later analysis permuted the HLA or CMV assignments 20 times. A later analysis grouped co-occurring TCRs with DBSCAN, adding TCRdist sequence similarity when clustering within HLA-allele-positive subsets. Repertoires with fewer than 30,000 or more than 120,000 public chains, plus five repertoires with anomalous nucleotide sharing, were excluded from co-occurrence clustering. Entries here come from immuneACCESS through TCRdb and include only in-frame sequences with V and J called. Some clones fail to appear in such tables; in the studies checked, an unresolved V gene covers under half of the shortfall, and the cause of the remainder is unknown. Clone size and the V and J calls come from that table; the DNA yielded D and trimming. In all, the sample holds some 140,000 clones, and approximately 80% of those were seen once. The top ten clones comprise 2.2% of the sample.

This sequence originates from a man aged 25-45 years in good health and CMV-seronegative. The sequence links TRBV30 to TRBJ1-5, with 7 middle bases fitting TRBD1. Material for sequencing was PBMCs. The bases are TGTGCCTGGAGCGGGACAGATAGGCAGCCCCAGCATTTT. Translated, this is CAWSGTDRQPQHF.